These 27 T cell receptor beta chains were sequenced from one sample in a study of regulatory T cells in long-lasting Graves disease. Time point of the sample: newly diagnosed GD, antithyroid drugs for less than 3 months. PBMCs were the source of the RNA used for TCR sequencing. Construction of TCR beta libraries relied on iRepertoire HTBI primers and on Arm-PCR targeting CDR3 regions. Each CDR3 protein gets one entry after TCRdb re-called the multiplex PCR reads with MiXCR. This table holds 540,000 or so distinct CDR3 sequences, roughly 13% found once. In addition, the sample was reused for a study of T cells in Graves' hyperthyroidism and ophthalmopathy.

The sequencing used peripheral blood mononuclear cells (PBMCs), collected at new diagnosis, from a patient treated with antithyroid drugs. The origin of the receptors is a man aged 25 to 40 with Graves disease.

The chain couples TRBV29-1 to TRBJ2-1; 11 bases fit TRBD2. With V trimmed by 4 bases and J by 6 bases, 5 bases remained unmatched. CDR3 size: 14 residues. Germline CDR1 is SQVTM and CDR2 is ANQGSEA. The CDR3 sequence is CSVALTSGTNEQFF. The CDR3, as DNA: TGCAGCGTTGCCTTGACTAGCGGGACCAATGAGCAGTTCTTC.

In regard to this clonotype: An end of the junction does not agree with germline; a read error may underlie this. This chain joins TRBV6-1 and TRBJ2-3; D is ambiguous. Germline V gene lookup returns CDR1 MNHNS and CDR2 SASEGT. CDR3 length: 13 amino acids. CDR3 DNA sequence: TGTGCCAGCGGTGACGGGCCCACAGATACGCAGTATTTT. Protein: CASGDGPTDTQYF.

This clonotype was detected many times. A junction boundary mismatches the germline segment, possibly from a read error. This chain joins TRBV5-1 and TRBJ2-7, with TRBD2 matching over 13 bases. The CDR3 spans 14 residues. Germline-derived CDR1 and CDR2 are SGHRS and YFSETQ. CDR3 in DNA: TGTGCCAGCAGCTTAGGACTAGCGGGAGACGAGCAGTACTTC. Translated: CASSLGLAGDEQYF. The whole variable domain, filled in from reference TRBV5-1 and TRBJ2-7, reads KAGVTQTPRYLIKTRGQQVTLSCSPISGHRSVSWYQQTPGQGLQFLFEYFSETQRNKGNFPGRFSGRQFSNSRSEMNVSTLELGDSALYLCASSLGLAGDEQYFGPGTRLTVT.

The gene calls are TRBV19 and TRBJ2-7; TRBD2 aligns across 12 bases. Germline-derived CDR1 and CDR2 are LNHDA and SQIVND (reference sequence). The CDR3 is 16 residues long. V lost 3 bases, J lost 3 bases, and 6 bases stayed unmatched. The CDR3 reads CASSIGLAGSGYEQYF. CDR3 nucleotides: TGTGCCAGTAGTATTGGACTAGCGGGATCAGGCTACGAGCAGTACTTC.

With respect to this clonotype: A much bigger clone sits one base away, suggesting this may be a read error. The CDR3 DNA follows: TGTACCAGCAGTGCTAGCGGGAGAGAAGAGACCCAGTACTTC. It specifies CTSSASGREETQYF. V is TRBV6-1 and J is TRBJ2-5; 10 bases agree with TRBD2. Germline CDR1 and CDR2: MNHNS and SASEGT. CDR3 size: 14 residues.

This chain links TRBV4-1 with TRBJ2-7; 9 nucleotides agree with TRBD1. Germline V gene sequence: CDR1 MGHRA, CDR2 YSYEKL. CDR3 length: 14 amino acids. The ends lost 3 bases at V and 3 bases at J; junction bases unmatched: 3. CDR3 nucleotides: TGCGCCAGCAGCCAGTTGGGACAGGGCTACGAGCAGTACTTC. Translation: CASSQLGQGYEQYF.

This clonotype has a count of ten or more. The chain joins TRBV14 to TRBJ2-6; D is ambiguous. Germline V gene lookup returns CDR1 SGHDN and CDR2 FVKESK. Trimming took 4 bases from V and 4 from J, leaving 2 bases between them. This CDR3 has 12 amino acids. CDR3 residues: CASSPGANVLTF. CDR3 nucleotide sequence: TGTGCCAGCAGCCCAGGGGCCAACGTCCTGACTTTC.

This chain uses TRBV19 with TRBJ2-5; TRBD2 matches 9 bases. Germline CDR1 is LNHDA and CDR2 is SQIVND (reference sequence). This CDR3 region has 15 residues. Trimming at V came to 10 bases and at J to 0 bases, leaving 9 bases not matched to a gene. CDR3 sequence (DNA): TGTGCCACTAGAGCACTAGCGGGTGACCAAGAGACCCAGTACTTC. Its translation: CATRALAGDQETQYF.

This clonotype was detected many times. V and J are TRBV9 and TRBJ1-1; a weak D match, TRBD1 (5 bases). Germline V lookup: CDR1 SGDLS, CDR2 YYNGEE. V shed 3 bases and J shed 0 bases, with 12 bases lying between them. The CDR3 extends over 15 amino acids. CDR3 region: CASSGGPRVNTEAFF. The CDR3 DNA reads TGTGCCAGCAGCGGGGGCCCGAGGGTGAACACTGAAGCTTTCTTT.

This clonotype was recorded at least ten times. V gene TRBV13 combines with J gene TRBJ1-6, with D unclear. Trimming removed 4 bases at V and 9 bases at J, with 13 bases between. Germline V gene data show CDR1 as PRHDT and CDR2 as FYEKMQ (reference sequence). This CDR3 has 14 amino acids. In nucleotides, the CDR3 is TGTGCCAGCAGCTCTCTGCGGTTGCGTTCACCCCTCCACTTT. Translation gives CASSSLRLRSPLHF.

This clonotype was picked up many times. The rearrangement uses TRBV28 and TRBJ1-6; tentatively, D is TRBD1 (5 bases). Trimming took off 7 bases at V and 7 bases at J, with 11 bases between the two ends. This CDR3 has 13 amino acids. CDR1 and CDR2 from the germline V gene are MDHEN and SYDVKM. As DNA, the CDR3 is TGTGCCAGCACCCAGGGATTCAATTCACCCCTCCACTTT. Its translation is CASTQGFNSPLHF.

This chain joins TRBV18 and TRBJ2-4, with 9 bases aligning to TRBD1. This CDR3 is built from 17 residues. Germline CDR1 and CDR2: KGHSH and LQKENI. V lost 0 bases to trimming and J lost 2 bases; unmatched junction nucleotides: 5. CDR3 nucleotides: TGTGCCAGCTCACCACCGTTGGGACAGGGTTCCAAAAACATTCAGTACTTC. Translated, it gives CASSPPLGQGSKNIQYF. Full variable domain (remainder filled in from reference TRBV18 and TRBJ2-4): NAGVMQNPRHLVRRRGQEARLRCSPMKGHSHVYWYRQLPEEGLKFMVYLQKENIIDESGMPKERFSAEFPKEGPSILRIQQVVRGDSAAYFCASSPPLGQGSKNIQYFGAGTRLSVL.

This clonotype was seen many times. The V gene is TRBV20-1, the J gene TRBJ2-1, with TRBD2 identical over 7 bases. The ends lost 4 bases at V and 15 bases at J; junction bases unmatched: 9. The CDR3 is 11 residues long. Germline V gene data show CDR1 as DFQATT and CDR2 as SNEGSKA (reference sequence). This CDR3 is CSATSPGGSFF. CDR3 in DNA: TGCAGTGCTACCTCTCCGGGAGGATCGTTCTTC.

This clonotype was recorded at least ten times. This chain connects TRBV7-8 to TRBJ2-5, with D perhaps matching TRBD2 (6 bases). This CDR3 comprises 14 residues. Looked up from germline, CDR1 is SGHVS and CDR2 is FQNEAQ. V was cut by 3 bases and J by 7 bases, with 15 bases left in between. The CDR3 sequence: CASSFTEGVVTQYF. In DNA, the CDR3 is TGTGCCAGCAGCTTCACGGAGGGAGTCGTGACCCAGTACTTC.

This clonotype was detected ten times or more. The rearrangement uses TRBV11-1 and TRBJ2-4, with D possibly matching TRBD2 (7 bases). CDR1 and CDR2 (germline): SGHAT, FQDESV (reference sequence). Trimming shortened V by 7 bases and J by 6 bases, and 16 bases separated the two germline ends. This CDR3 spans 14 amino acids. In nucleotides, the CDR3 is TGTGCCAGCACCCCCGGGGGGCGAGGAAACATTCAGTACTTC. Translated, it gives CASTPGGRGNIQYF.

This clonotype was picked up a small number of times. The chain has TRBV4-2 and TRBJ2-5; 9 nucleotides agree with TRBD2. CDR3 length equals 16 residues. V trimming: 1 base; J trimming: 1 base; junction bases outside the gene matches: 4. CDR1 and CDR2 (germline): LGHNA, YNFKEQ. The CDR3 DNA is TGTGCCAGCAGCCAAGGACTAGCGGACTTCCAAGAGACCCAGTACTTC. As protein: CASSQGLADFQETQYF.

The table lists this clonotype with many counts. The V and J genes are TRBV5-1 and TRBJ2-3; 7 nucleotides line up with TRBD1. Germline loops: CDR1 SGHRS, CDR2 YFSETQ. V lost 7 bases, J lost 6 bases, and 11 bases stayed unmatched. The CDR3 covers 14 residues. DNA of the CDR3: TGCGCCAGCTTCGACAGGGCCAGGGGCGATACGCAGTATTTT. Residues: CASFDRARGDTQYF.

Regarding this clonotype: At one of its ends the junction is not consistent with the germline gene, which may arise from a read error. The chain joins TRBV29-1 to TRBJ2-1, with a weak D call TRBD1 (6 bases). Germline V CDR1 and CDR2: SQVTM, ANQGSEA. CDR3 size: 11 residues. In DNA form, the CDR3 reads TGCAGCGTAGATGGGGGCAATGAGCGGTTCTTC. Translated: CSVDGGNERFF.

This clonotype was seen ten or more times. This chain links TRBV20-1 with TRBJ2-5, with D possibly TRBD2 on 5 matching bases. The germline V gene has CDR1 DFQATT and CDR2 SNEGSKA (reference sequence). There are 14 residues in the CDR3. V was pared by 0 bases and J by 1 base, with 9 bases between. The CDR3 region is CSARDRGTQETQYF. The CDR3 DNA reads TGCAGTGCTAGAGATCGGGGAACCCAAGAGACCCAGTACTTC.

This clonotype was seen repeatedly, ten times or more. The chain couples TRBV7-2 to TRBJ2-1; no reliable D call. Germline lookup yields CDR1 SGHTA and CDR2 FQGNSA. This CDR3 has 13 amino acids. With 0 bases removed from V and 6 bases from J, the gap between germline ends came to 6 bases. The CDR3 nucleotides are TGTGCCAGCAGCTTAGCGTTGGGCAATGAGCAGTTCTTC. Its translation is CASSLALGNEQFF.

This clonotype was seen ten or more times. The V gene is TRBV7-2, the J gene TRBJ1-5; D gene unclear. Germline CDR1 reads SGHTA; CDR2 reads FQGNSA. This CDR3 has 12 amino acids. The V and J ends lost 5 bases and 6 bases respectively, with 8 bases between them. CDR3 sequence: CASSVGSQPQHF. The CDR3 bases are TGTGCCAGCAGCGTAGGTTCTCAGCCCCAGCATTTT.

This clonotype was recorded a few times. At one end the junction does not follow the germline gene, possibly because of a read error. This sequence joins TRBV7-7 and TRBJ2-3; D unclear. The CDR3 length is 13 residues. CDR1 is SSHAT, CDR2 FNYEAQ, per germline (reference sequence). CDR3 protein: CASSLLVGDTQYF. The CDR3 DNA is TGTGCTAGCAGCTTGCTAGTCGGAGATACGCAGTATTTT.

Note on this clonotype: A single base separates this from a much larger clone, so it may be a read error. This chain connects TRBV12-3 or TRBV12-4 to TRBJ1-5, with TRBD1 identical over 7 bases. The CDR3 is 15 amino acids. V was clipped by 6 bases and J by 1 base; unmatched bases: 6. DNA of the CDR3: TGTGCCAGCAGGCGCAGGGGGGGGAGCAATCAGCCCCAGCATTTT. Translation: CASRRRGGSNQPQHF.

This clonotype was detected only once. The rearrangement links TRBV12-3 or TRBV12-4 to TRBJ1-4; D is unclear. The V end was cut by 8 bases, the J end by 4 bases, with 14 bases between. This CDR3 region has 14 residues. The CDR3 nucleotides read TGTGCCAGCCGCCTAGCGGGAGGTAATGAAAAACTGTTTTTT. Translated: CASRLAGGNEKLFF.

This clonotype was detected ten times or more. This chain uses TRBV11-2 with TRBJ1-6, with TRBD1 identical over 9 bases. The CDR3 spans 15 residues. Germline V gene data show CDR1 as SGHAT and CDR2 as FQNNGV. V gave up 1 base and J gave up 10 bases; unmatched junction bases: 5. CDR3 nucleotides: TGTGCCAGCAGCTTAGTACAGGGGGCACAATCACCCCTCCACTTT. This encodes CASSLVQGAQSPLHF.

This clonotype appeared many times. The rearrangement links TRBV28 to TRBJ2-7, with TRBD1 identical over 11 bases. CDR3 length equals 15 residues. Trimming removed 6 bases from V and 6 bases from J; junction bases left unmatched: 10. Germline V gene lookup returns CDR1 MDHEN and CDR2 SYDVKM. The CDR3 region is CASSPWTDRGLEQYF. The CDR3 bases are TGTGCCAGCAGCCCCTGGACGGACAGGGGGCTCGAGCAGTACTTC.

As to this clonotype: A far larger clone differs by one base, so this is likely a read error. The genes are TRBV12-3 or TRBV12-4 and TRBJ2-4; the D call may be TRBD1 or TRBD2 (6 bases each). There are 16 residues in the CDR3. The CDR3 sequence is CASSEEGTLAKNIRYF. The CDR3 nucleotides are TGTGCCAGCAGTGAGGAGGGGACACTAGCCAAAAACATTCGGTACTTC.